A selection of T cell receptor beta chains follows, all from one sample in a study of cytomegalovirus exposure and HLA in healthy donors. Assay: immunoSEQ multiplex PCR; the TCRdb copy retains only in-frame clones and omits some. The sample has about 200,000 clones; about 12% are singletons. The specimen was PBMCs. The receptors were sampled from a middle-aged man in good health and CMV-seropositive. The CDR3 runs from the conserved cysteine through the conserved F or W.

j_call v_call cdr3_aa
TRBJ1-5 TRBV19 CASSMYGDSNQPQHF
NA TRBV6-5 CASSYGQGTNEQYF
TRBJ1-3 TRBV5-6 CASSFSVSGNTIYF
TRBJ1-4 TRBV5-4 CASSLVGQPKLFF
TRBJ2-2 TRBV19 CASSRGDTGELFF
TRBJ2-1 TRBV9 CASSEVRRNEQFF
TRBJ2-3 TRBV9 CASSLENTDTQYF
TRBJ1-6 TRBV7-6 CASSFQGSPLHF
TRBJ2-7 TRBV6-4 CASSDAGKRGPATYEQYF
TRBJ2-2 TRBV5-1 CASSPAGQHTGELFF
TRBJ1-5 TRBV2 CASKDRGIQPQHF